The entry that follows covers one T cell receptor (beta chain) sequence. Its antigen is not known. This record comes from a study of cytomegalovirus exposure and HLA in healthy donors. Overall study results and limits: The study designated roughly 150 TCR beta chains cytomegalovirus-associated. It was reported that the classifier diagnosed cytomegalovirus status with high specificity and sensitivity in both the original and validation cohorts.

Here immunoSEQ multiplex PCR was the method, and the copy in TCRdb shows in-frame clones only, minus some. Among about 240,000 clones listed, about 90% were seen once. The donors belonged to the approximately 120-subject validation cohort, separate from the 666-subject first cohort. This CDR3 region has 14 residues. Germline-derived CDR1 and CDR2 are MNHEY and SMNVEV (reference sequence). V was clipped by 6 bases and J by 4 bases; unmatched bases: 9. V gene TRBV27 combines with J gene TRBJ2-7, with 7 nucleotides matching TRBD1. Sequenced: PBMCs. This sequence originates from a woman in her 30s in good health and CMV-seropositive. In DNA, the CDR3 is TGTGCCAGCAGGGCAGGGGGTTCGATATACGAGCAGTACTTC. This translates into CASRAGGSIYEQYF.